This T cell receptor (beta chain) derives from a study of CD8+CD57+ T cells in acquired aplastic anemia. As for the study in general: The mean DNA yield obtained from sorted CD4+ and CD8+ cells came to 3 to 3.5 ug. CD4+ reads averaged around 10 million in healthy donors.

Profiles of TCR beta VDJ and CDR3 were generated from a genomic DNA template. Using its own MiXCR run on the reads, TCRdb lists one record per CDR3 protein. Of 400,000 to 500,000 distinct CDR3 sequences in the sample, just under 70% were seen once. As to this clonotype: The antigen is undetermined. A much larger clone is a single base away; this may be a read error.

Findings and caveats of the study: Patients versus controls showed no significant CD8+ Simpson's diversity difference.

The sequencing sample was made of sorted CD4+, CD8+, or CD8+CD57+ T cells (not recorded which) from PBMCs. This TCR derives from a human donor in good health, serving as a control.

This CDR3 reads CASSSNGGHGGELFF. The CDR3 DNA reads as TGTGCCAGCAGCTCAAACGGGGGCCATGGCGGGGAGCTGTTTTTT. The chain combines TRBV11-2 with TRBJ2-2; D possibly uses TRBD1 or TRBD2 (6 bases each). The ends were cut back, 4 bases at V and 7 bases at J, with 16 bases in the middle. Germline V gives CDR1 SGHAT, CDR2 FQNNGV. This CDR3 has 15 residues.